These 20 T cell receptor beta chains came from one sample sequenced in a study of identifying expanded T cells in peripheral blood. Using immunoSEQ multiplex PCR, the repertoire was profiled, and TCRdb retains in-frame clones only, with some absent. The data hold about 130,000 clones, with approximately 86% observed a single time. The specimen sequenced was blood. These receptors were collected from a person aged 18-70 years in good health.

The V call is TRBV6-1, the J call TRBJ1-1; D not resolved. The ends were cut back, 7 bases at V and 0 bases at J, with 9 bases in the middle. The CDR3 is made up of 13 amino acids. CDR1 MNHNS and CDR2 SASEGT come from the germline V gene. CDR3 in DNA: TGTGCCAGCATCATGGCCTTGAACACTGAAGCTTTCTTT. Protein product: CASIMALNTEAFF.

V and J are TRBV29-1 and TRBJ2-3; 8 nucleotides match TRBD1. V was clipped by 1 base and J by 0 bases; unmatched bases: 3. From germline, CDR1 is SQVTM and CDR2 ANQGSEA. This CDR3 has 15 amino acids. The CDR3 sequence is CSVEGTGRSTDTQYF. The CDR3 DNA is TGCAGCGTTGAAGGGACAGGGAGAAGCACAGATACGCAGTATTTT.

This chain joins TRBV29-1 and TRBJ2-1, with 8 bases identical to TRBD2. Germline V gene sequence: CDR1 SQVTM, CDR2 ANQGSEA. The ends lost 4 bases at V and 6 bases at J; junction bases unmatched: 11. The CDR3 contains 15 residues. The CDR3 protein is CSVVRGGGLVNEQFF. CDR3 nucleotide sequence: TGCAGCGTTGTACGGGGAGGGGGACTAGTCAATGAGCAGTTCTTC.

This clone has more than one count but fewer than ten. The chain employs TRBV5-1 and TRBJ1-1; D call uncertain. The CDR3 covers 14 residues. Germline V gene sequence: CDR1 SGHRS, CDR2 YFSETQ. Trimming removed 2 bases from V and 5 bases from J, with 13 bases in between. The CDR3 DNA follows: TGCGCCAGCAGCTTTAAGTCTCTCGGGACTGAAGCTTTCTTT. The encoded protein is CASSFKSLGTEAFF.

The chain uses TRBV9 and TRBJ1-2; TRBD1 is a possible D gene (5 bases). Germline V gene data show CDR1 as SGDLS and CDR2 as YYNGEE. CDR3 size: 10 residues. CDR3 DNA: TGTCTTATGGGGACGACAGGCTACACCTTC. Amino acid sequence: CLMGTTGYTF.

The rearrangement joins TRBV11-2 to TRBJ2-1; D tentatively fits TRBD1 or TRBD2 (6 bases each). This CDR3 contains 15 residues. Germline V lookup: CDR1 SGHAT, CDR2 FQNNGV. V was clipped by 5 bases and J by 9 bases, with 20 bases between them. The CDR3 DNA follows: TGTGCCAGCAGCCCAACCGTCGGAGGGGGAATTGAGCAGTTCTTC. Translated, it gives CASSPTVGGGIEQFF.

This chain links TRBV5-1 with TRBJ2-1; D gene uncertain. The CDR3 contains 14 residues. Germline loops: CDR1 SGHRS, CDR2 YFSETQ. Trimming cost V 1 base and J 7 bases, with 12 bases left between them. The CDR3 here is CASSLRLQGNEQFF. CDR3 DNA: TGCGCCAGCAGCTTGAGGCTCCAAGGGAATGAGCAGTTCTTC.

This clone was seen more than once but under ten times. The rearrangement links TRBV9 to TRBJ1-2; 7 nucleotides align to TRBD1. Germline values: CDR1 SGDLS, CDR2 YYNGEE. CDR3 length: 14 residues. V dropped 0 bases and J dropped 4; count of bases not matched to a gene: 3. The CDR3 sequence: CASSVEQGSYGYTF. The DNA of the CDR3 is TGTGCCAGCAGCGTAGAACAGGGGTCCTATGGCTACACCTTC.

The J gene is TRBJ2-2, the V gene TRBV29-1; unclear D gene. The CDR3 is 12 amino acids. V was clipped by 4 bases and J by 8 bases, with 11 bases between them. The germline V gene has CDR1 SQVTM and CDR2 ANQGSEA. The chain's CDR3 is CSVGQVLGELFF. The DNA of the CDR3 is TGCAGCGTTGGGCAGGTTCTGGGGGAGCTGTTTTTT.

V gene TRBV2 combines with J gene TRBJ1-4, with no clear D. V was cut by 4 bases and J by 5 bases, with 8 bases left in between. This CDR3 comprises 13 residues. Germline V CDR1 and CDR2: SNHLY, FYNNEI. The CDR3 DNA reads as TGTGCCAGCAGTGCACGGGGAAATGAAAAACTGTTTTTT. It encodes CASSARGNEKLFF.

The chain uses TRBV6-5 and TRBJ2-7, with D maybe TRBD2 (5 bases). The V end lost 2 bases, the J end lost 1 base, and 9 bases lay between the germline ends. CDR1 MNHEY and CDR2 SVGAGI come from the germline V gene. The CDR3 is 14 amino acids. The CDR3 bases are TGTGCCAGCAGTTACCAACCGGGGTCCTACGAGCAGTACTTC. It yields the protein CASSYQPGSYEQYF.

The chain has TRBV6-6 and TRBJ2-7, with unresolved D. CDR3 length: 11 amino acids. The V and J ends lost 4 bases and 7 bases respectively, with 8 bases between them. CDR1 is MNHNY and CDR2 is SVGAGI in the germline V gene (reference sequence). This CDR3 is CASSSGWEQYF. As DNA, the CDR3 is TGTGCCAGCAGTTCCGGGTGGGAGCAGTACTTC.

This chain connects TRBV5-1 to TRBJ2-5, with 7 nucleotides matching TRBD1. V lost 4 bases to trimming and J lost 1 base; unmatched junction nucleotides: 7. The CDR3 contains 15 residues. Germline V gene lookup returns CDR1 SGHRS and CDR2 YFSETQ. As DNA, the CDR3 is TGCGCCAGCAGCCCCTACAGGGGCACCCAAGAGACCCAGTACTTC. Translation: CASSPYRGTQETQYF.

The J gene is TRBJ1-2, the V gene TRBV7-9; D unresolved. Trimming left V 1 base short and J 8 bases short, with 11 bases between. CDR1 and CDR2 (germline): SEHNR, FQNEAQ (reference sequence). The CDR3 has 13 residues. The CDR3 spells CASSLEGMGGYTF. The CDR3 coding sequence is TGTGCCAGCAGCTTAGAGGGTATGGGCGGCTACACCTTC.

The chain combines TRBV6-5 with TRBJ2-7, with D perhaps matching TRBD1 or TRBD2 (5 bases each). CDR1 and CDR2 (germline): MNHEY, SVGAGI. The CDR3 spans 12 residues. Trimming shortened V by 11 bases and J by 5 bases, and 16 bases separated the two germline ends. In DNA form, the CDR3 reads TGTGCCGTCCGTGGGGGAGACGACGAGCAGTACTTC. Protein: CAVRGGDDEQYF.

This chain links TRBV18 with TRBJ2-7; possibly TRBD2 for D (5 bases). This CDR3 has 13 residues. CDR1 is KGHSH, CDR2 LQKENI, per germline. The V gene lost 1 base and the J gene lost 2 bases, with 6 bases spanning the gap. CDR3 sequence reads: CASSPRTPYEQYF. The CDR3 coding sequence is TGTGCCAGCTCACCACGGACTCCCTACGAGCAGTACTTC. The full variable domain, rest sourced from reference TRBV18 and TRBJ2-7, is NAGVMQNPRHLVRRRGQEARLRCSPMKGHSHVYWYRQLPEEGLKFMVYLQKENIIDESGMPKERFSAEFPKEGPSILRIQQVVRGDSAAYFCASSPRTPYEQYFGPGTRLTVT.

This chain links TRBV5-1 with TRBJ2-7; 7 bases match TRBD1. Unmatched junction bases numbered 6, after V lost 2 bases and J lost 7 bases. CDR1 SGHRS and CDR2 YFSETQ come from the germline V gene. The CDR3 runs to 13 residues. CDR3 in amino acids: CASSFRGPEEQYF. As DNA, the CDR3 is TGCGCCAGCAGCTTTAGGGGGCCGGAAGAGCAGTACTTC.

The chain carries TRBV5-4 and TRBJ2-5; 12 nucleotides agree with TRBD2. V trimming: 4 bases; J trimming: 5 bases; junction bases outside the gene matches: 6. The V gene's germline CDR1 is SGHNT and CDR2 YYREEE (reference sequence). The CDR3 totals 15 residues. The CDR3 sequence: CASSLAGGREETQYF. CDR3 nucleotide sequence: TGTGCCAGCAGCCTAGCGGGGGGGCGGGAGGAGACCCAGTACTTC.

The CDR3 protein is CSVSLGQAHSGNTIYF. CDR3 DNA: TGCAGCGTTTCCCTGGGACAGGCCCACTCTGGAAACACCATATATTTT. The chain recombines TRBV29-1 with TRBJ1-3; 8 positions match TRBD1. The length of the CDR3 is 16 residues. Per the germline V gene, CDR1 is SQVTM and CDR2 is ANQGSEA. V was clipped by 5 bases and J by 0 bases; unmatched bases: 9.

The rearrangement joins TRBV5-1 to TRBJ2-5, with 9 bases identical to TRBD1. Germline values: CDR1 SGHRS, CDR2 YFSETQ. With V trimmed by 7 bases and J by 2 bases, 9 bases remained unmatched. This CDR3 region has 15 residues. The CDR3 sequence is CASRLTGTGQETQYF. The DNA of the CDR3 is TGCGCCAGCCGTCTCACCGGGACAGGGCAAGAGACCCAGTACTTC.